The next 8 T cell receptor beta chains were all read from a single sample in a study of long-term antiretroviral therapy in people with HIV (dated by TCRdb to the early 2020s). Sequencing of the TRB variable region was done with the immunoSEQ hsTCRB v3.0 assay at survey level resolution. TCRdb retrieved this table from immuneACCESS and kept in-frame rearrangements only. Not all clones are present; in checked studies, unresolved V genes account for under half, and no reason is known for the remainder. This sample has over 15,000 clones in its table, and about 80% of those were observed once. 6.5% to 7.5% of the sample is taken by the ten largest. Source: unsorted PBMCs, taken 2.2 years after starting antiretroviral therapy. Source of these receptors: a middle-aged man with HIV.

This clone was picked up a small number of times. The chain couples TRBV2 to TRBJ2-7, with D perhaps TRBD1 (5 bases). Trimming took off 2 bases at V and 2 bases at J, with 10 bases between the two ends. Germline V gene data show CDR1 as SNHLY and CDR2 as FYNNEI. The CDR3 covers 14 residues. CDR3 sequence (DNA): TGTGCCAGCAGTGAACTTCAGGGCACCTACGAGCAGTACTTC. Its protein is CASSELQGTYEQYF.

The chain recombines TRBV14 with TRBJ2-1, with D possibly being TRBD2 (6 bases). Per germline, CDR1 SGHDN and CDR2 FVKESK. With 3 bases removed from V and 4 bases from J, the gap between germline ends came to 22 bases. The CDR3 totals 18 residues. The CDR3 DNA reads TGTGCCAGCAGCCACCCAGTGGGGGGACTCGACTTTTACAATGAGCAGTTCTTC. Amino acid sequence: CASSHPVGGLDFYNEQFF.

The chain is built from TRBV25-1 and TRBJ1-4, with no clear D. This CDR3 comprises 15 residues. The V gene lost 6 bases and the J gene lost 8 bases, with 19 bases spanning the gap. Germline V lookup: CDR1 MGHDK, CDR2 SYGVNS. Here the CDR3 reads CASSDPPSGGEKLFF. The CDR3 DNA is TGTGCCAGCAGCGACCCGCCATCCGGCGGCGAAAAACTGTTTTTT.

A single count supports this clone. The chain combines TRBV25-1 with TRBJ2-5; D is ambiguous. V shed 2 bases and J shed 1 base, with 2 bases lying between them. The V gene's germline CDR1 is MGHDK and CDR2 SYGVNS. The CDR3 contains 12 residues. Here the CDR3 reads CASSESQETQYF. In DNA form, the CDR3 reads TGTGCCAGCAGTGAAAGCCAAGAGACCCAGTACTTC. The full variable domain, completed using reference TRBV25-1 and TRBJ2-5, is EADIYQTPRYLVIGTGKKITLECSQTMGHDKMYWYQQDPGMELHLIHYSYGVNSTEKGDLSSESTVSRIRTEHFPLTLESARPSHTSQYLCASSESQETQYFGPGTRLLVL.

The V call is TRBV5-6, the J call TRBJ2-6; no clear D. The germline gives CDR1 SGHDT, CDR2 YYEEEE. This CDR3 is 19 amino acids long. V lost 3 bases and J lost 0, with 19 bases in between. CDR3 region: CASSWISSRLLSGANVLTF. DNA of the CDR3: TGTGCCAGCAGCTGGATTTCCAGCCGACTCCTCTCTGGGGCCAACGTCCTGACTTTC. Supplemented by reference TRBV5-6 and TRBJ2-6, the full variable domain reads DAGVTQSPTHLIKTRGQQVTLRCSPKSGHDTVSWYQQALGQGPQFIFQYYEEEERQRGNFPDRFSGHQFPNYSSELNVNALLLGDSALYLCASSWISSRLLSGANVLTFGAGSRLTVL.

The CDR3 spells CASSLLAGVCEQYF. The CDR3 bases are TGTGCCAGCAGCTTGTTAGCGGGAGTCTGCGAGCAGTACTTC. The rearrangement uses TRBV5-4 and TRBJ2-7, with 9 bases lining up with TRBD2. In germline, CDR1 is SGHNT, CDR2 YYREEE (reference sequence). The CDR3 runs 14 residues. Trimming removed 1 base from V and 6 bases from J; junction bases left unmatched: 5.

As for this clone: The junction does not match germline at one end; this may be a read error. This chain links TRBV27 with TRBJ2-7, with a weak D call TRBD1 (6 bases). Germline lookup yields CDR1 MNHEY and CDR2 SMNVEV (reference sequence). The CDR3 runs to 13 residues. Here the CDR3 DNA reads TGTGCCAGCAATTTACGTCCAGGGGTCGAGCAGTACTTC. Its translation is CASNLRPGVEQYF.

The CDR3 DNA reads as TGCGCCAGCAGCCAATTTCTGAGGGATGAGCAGTTCTTC. Protein product: CASSQFLRDEQFF. The rearrangement joins TRBV4-1 to TRBJ2-1, with D possibly TRBD2 on 5 matching bases. This CDR3 is built from 13 residues. Deletions cut 2 bases from V and 8 bases from J, with 10 bases between. CDR1 and CDR2 (germline): MGHRA, YSYEKL.